This T cell receptor (beta chain) is from a study of OX40 agonist ivuxolimab in advanced cancers. Study overall: Recorded diagnoses for dose-escalation patients were hepatocellular carcinoma, melanoma, renal cell or head and neck cancer. Prior checkpoint blockade (anti-PD-1, anti-PD-L1 or anti-CTLA-4) was permitted; over 30% had it. Partial responses occurred in three patients (one hepatocellular carcinoma, two cutaneous melanoma).

Clones were sequenced by immunoSEQ multiplex PCR, and TCRdb holds only the in-frame ones, with some missing. Among some 100,000 clones, roughly 90% were seen once, and the ten largest hold roughly 0.84%. Findings and caveats of the study: Among the lowest peripheral clonal expansion occurred in 0.1-3.0 mg/kg partial responders.

Concerning this clone: Its specificity is not known.

V lost 3 bases, J lost 3 bases, and 9 bases stayed unmatched. There are 16 residues in the CDR3. Germline lookup yields CDR1 SGHTA and CDR2 FQGNSA. This rearrangement joins TRBV7-2 to TRBJ2-7; TRBD1 matches at 9 bases. This specimen was CD4+ or CD8+ T cells sorted from blood, taken in a trial of the OX40 agonist ivuxolimab. This clonotype was obtained from an adult with an advanced solid tumor such as melanoma, head and neck, liver or kidney cancer. The CDR3 protein is CASSLAGTGIFYEQYF. Written as DNA, the CDR3 is TGTGCCAGCAGCTTGGCCGGGACAGGGATATTCTACGAGCAGTACTTC.